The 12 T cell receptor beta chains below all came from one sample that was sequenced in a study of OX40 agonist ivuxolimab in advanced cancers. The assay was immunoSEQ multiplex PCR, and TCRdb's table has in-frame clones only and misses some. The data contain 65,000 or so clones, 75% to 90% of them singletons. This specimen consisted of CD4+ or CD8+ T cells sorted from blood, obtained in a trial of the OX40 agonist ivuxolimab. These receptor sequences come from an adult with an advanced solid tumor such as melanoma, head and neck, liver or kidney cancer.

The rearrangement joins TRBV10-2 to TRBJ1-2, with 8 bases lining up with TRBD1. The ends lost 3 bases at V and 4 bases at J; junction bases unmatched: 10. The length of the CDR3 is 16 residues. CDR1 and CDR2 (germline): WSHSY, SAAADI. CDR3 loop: CASSDPLAGGVYGYTF. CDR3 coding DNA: TGCGCCAGCAGTGACCCTTTGGCAGGGGGCGTCTATGGCTACACCTTC.

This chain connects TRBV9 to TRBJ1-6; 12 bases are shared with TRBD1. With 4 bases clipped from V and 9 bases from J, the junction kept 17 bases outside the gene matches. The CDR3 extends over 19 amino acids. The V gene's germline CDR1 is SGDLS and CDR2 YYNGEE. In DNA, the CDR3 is TGTGCCAGCAGCAGGCGGGGGGACAGGGGGCCTGACGTTGGTTCACCCCTCCACTTT. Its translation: CASSRRGDRGPDVGSPLHF.

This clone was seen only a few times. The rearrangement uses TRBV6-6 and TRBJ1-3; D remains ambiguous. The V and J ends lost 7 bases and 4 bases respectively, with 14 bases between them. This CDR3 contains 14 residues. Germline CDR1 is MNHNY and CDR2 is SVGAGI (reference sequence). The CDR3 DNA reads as TGTGCCAGCACCCCGGTGGCCCAAGGAAACACCATATATTTT. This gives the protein CASTPVAQGNTIYF.

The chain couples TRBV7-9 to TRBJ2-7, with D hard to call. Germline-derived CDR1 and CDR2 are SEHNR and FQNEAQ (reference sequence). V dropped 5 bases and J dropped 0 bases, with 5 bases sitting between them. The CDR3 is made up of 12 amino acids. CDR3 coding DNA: TGTGCCAGCAGCCCGAGCTCCTACGAGCAGTACTTC. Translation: CASSPSSYEQYF.

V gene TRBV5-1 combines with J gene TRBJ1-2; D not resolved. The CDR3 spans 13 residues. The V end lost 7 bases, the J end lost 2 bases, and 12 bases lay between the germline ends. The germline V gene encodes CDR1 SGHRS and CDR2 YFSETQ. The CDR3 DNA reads TGCGCCAGCCGGGGAAAAGTAAACTATGGCTACACCTTC. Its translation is CASRGKVNYGYTF.

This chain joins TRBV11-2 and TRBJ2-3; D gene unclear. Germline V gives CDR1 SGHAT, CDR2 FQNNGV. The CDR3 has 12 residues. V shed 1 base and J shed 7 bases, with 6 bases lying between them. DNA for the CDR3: TGTGCCAGCAGCTTAGTGTTGCATACGCAGTATTTT. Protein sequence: CASSLVLHTQYF.

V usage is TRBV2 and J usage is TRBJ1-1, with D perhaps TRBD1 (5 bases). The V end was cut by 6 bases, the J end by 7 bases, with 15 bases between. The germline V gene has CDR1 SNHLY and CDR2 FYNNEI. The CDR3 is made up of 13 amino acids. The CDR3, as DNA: TGTGCCAGCAGGGGGGGGACGGGGAGTGAAGCTTTCTTT. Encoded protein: CASRGGTGSEAFF.

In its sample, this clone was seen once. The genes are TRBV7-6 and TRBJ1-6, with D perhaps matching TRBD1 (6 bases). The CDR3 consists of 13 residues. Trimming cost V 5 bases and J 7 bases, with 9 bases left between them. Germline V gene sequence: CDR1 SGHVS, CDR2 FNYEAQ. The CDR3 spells CASSNRDNSPLHF. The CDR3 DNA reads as TGTGCCAGCAGCAACAGGGACAATTCACCCCTCCACTTT.

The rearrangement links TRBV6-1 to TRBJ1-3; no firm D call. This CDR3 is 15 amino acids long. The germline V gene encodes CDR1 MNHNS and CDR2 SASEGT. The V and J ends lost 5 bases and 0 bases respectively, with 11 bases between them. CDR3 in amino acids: CASSSYEDSGNTIYF. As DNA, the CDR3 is TGTGCCAGCAGTTCTTATGAAGACTCTGGAAACACCATATATTTT.

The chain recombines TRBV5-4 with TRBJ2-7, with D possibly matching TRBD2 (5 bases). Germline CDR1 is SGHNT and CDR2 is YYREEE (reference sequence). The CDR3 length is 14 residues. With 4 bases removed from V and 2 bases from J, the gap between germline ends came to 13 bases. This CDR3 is CASSRGAQAYEQYF. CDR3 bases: TGTGCCAGCAGCCGGGGTGCTCAAGCCTACGAGCAGTACTTC.

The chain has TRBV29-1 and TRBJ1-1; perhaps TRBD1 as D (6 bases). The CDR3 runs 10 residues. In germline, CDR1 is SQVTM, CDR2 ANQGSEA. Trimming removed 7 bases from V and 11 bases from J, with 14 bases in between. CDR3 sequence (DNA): TGCAGCGGGGAGGGGGAGATCGCTTTCTTT. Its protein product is CSGEGEIAFF.

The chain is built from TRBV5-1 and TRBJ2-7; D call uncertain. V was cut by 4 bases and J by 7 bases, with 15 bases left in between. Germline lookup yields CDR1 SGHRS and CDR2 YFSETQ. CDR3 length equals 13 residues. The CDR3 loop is CASSPRALREQYF. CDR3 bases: TGCGCCAGCAGCCCACGGGCCCTTAGGGAGCAGTACTTC. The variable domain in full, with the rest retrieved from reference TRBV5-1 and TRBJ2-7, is KAGVTQTPRYLIKTRGQQVTLSCSPISGHRSVSWYQQTPGQGLQFLFEYFSETQRNKGNFPGRFSGRQFSNSRSEMNVSTLELGDSALYLCASSPRALREQYFGPGTRLTVT.